This T cell receptor (beta chain) was profiled in a study of T cells expressing NK-cell markers. Study context: The sequencing cohort of eight donors included seven HCMV-seropositive individuals and one seronegative individual. Broader study findings: A handful of donors carried dominant NKG2C+ clonotypes that made up about 1.0-7.5% of their CD8+ T cells.

The CDR3 runs 14 residues. Per germline, CDR1 SGHTA and CDR2 FQGNSA. About this clonotype itself: Its cognate antigen is unknown.

TCRdb re-analyzed the 5' RACE reads; it lists each CDR3 protein once, without DNA. In total, the table holds about 380,000 distinct CDR3 sequences. Sequencing was carried out using blood T cells: a sorted CD56 or NKG2C T cell subset, CD4+ or CD8+ T cells, or bulk PBMC T cells (not recorded which). The sequence derives from a man aged 18 to 69 in good health. The rearrangement links TRBV7-2 to TRBJ2-5; as DNA is missing, the TRBD1 call by TCRdb cannot be tested. The CDR3 loop reads CASSFRGGEETQYF. Full variable domain (rest looked up from reference TRBV7-2 and TRBJ2-5): GAGVSQSPSNKVTEKGKDVELRCDPISGHTALYWYRQSLGQGLEFLIYFQGNSAPDKSGLPSDRFSAERTGGSVSTLTIQRTQQEDSAVYLCASSFRGGEETQYFGPGTRLLVL.